This TCR beta chain was observed in a study of T cells in Graves' hyperthyroidism and ophthalmopathy. In its sample, this clonotype was seen many times. A much larger clone differs from this one at a single base, so this may be a read error. No conserved phenylalanine or tryptophan ends this CDR3, so it is likely a read error. Thyroid ultrasound, orbital computed tomography, clinical symptoms, and serum thyroxine and TRAb underpinned diagnoses. Per the germline V gene, CDR1 is MDHEN and CDR2 is SYDVKM. V gave up 6 bases and J gave up 4 bases, with 18 bases separating them. The CDR3 extends over 15 amino acids. From RNA transcripts, TCR beta CDR3 regions were amplified. HTBI primers were employed in a first-round RT-PCR of the TCR CDR3. Each CDR3 protein is one row after TCRdb ran MiXCR on the multiplex PCR reads. This table has some 270,000 distinct CDR3 sequences, about an eighth appearing once.

The genes are TRBV28 and TRBJ1-2, with unresolved D. The TCR was taken from a woman aged 30 to 39 with Graves' hyperthyroidism that later progressed to Graves' ophthalmopathy. The specimen was blood. DNA for the CDR3: TGTGCCAGCAGGCCGGCAACGGTGGGAACCTATGGCTACACCCTC. Protein product: CASRPATVGTYGYTL.